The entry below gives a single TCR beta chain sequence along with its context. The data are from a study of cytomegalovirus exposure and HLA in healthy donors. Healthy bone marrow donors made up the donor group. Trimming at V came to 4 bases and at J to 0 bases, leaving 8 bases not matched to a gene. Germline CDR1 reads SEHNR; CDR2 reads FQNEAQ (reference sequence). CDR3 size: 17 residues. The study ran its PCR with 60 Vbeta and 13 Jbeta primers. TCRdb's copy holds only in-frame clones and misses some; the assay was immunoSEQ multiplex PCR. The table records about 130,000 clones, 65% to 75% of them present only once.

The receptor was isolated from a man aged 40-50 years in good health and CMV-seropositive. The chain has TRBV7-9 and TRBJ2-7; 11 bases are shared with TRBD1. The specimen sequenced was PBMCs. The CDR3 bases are TGTGCCAGCAGCTACGGGACAGGGGGTCTGACCTCCTACGAGCAGTACTTC. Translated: CASSYGTGGLTSYEQYF.